The source of this T cell receptor (beta chain) is a study of blood T cell repertoires in COVID-19. Background on the study: COVID-19 samples from acute and convalescent phases originated in the United States, Italy and Spain.

Here immunoSEQ multiplex PCR was the method, and the copy in TCRdb shows in-frame clones only, minus some. Of tens of thousands of clones listed, around four fifths are singletons. The CDR3 length is 12 residues. Germline V CDR1 and CDR2: MNHNY, SVGAGI (reference sequence). The V end lost 1 base, the J end lost 8 bases, and 8 bases lay between the germline ends. The source is a human donor in a cohort sampled during active COVID-19. The chain employs TRBV6-6 and TRBJ1-2; unclear D gene. The source material was peripheral blood. CDR3 in DNA: TGTGCCAGCAGTTACTTGGTGAGGGGCTACACCTTC. It is translated as CASSYLVRGYTF.